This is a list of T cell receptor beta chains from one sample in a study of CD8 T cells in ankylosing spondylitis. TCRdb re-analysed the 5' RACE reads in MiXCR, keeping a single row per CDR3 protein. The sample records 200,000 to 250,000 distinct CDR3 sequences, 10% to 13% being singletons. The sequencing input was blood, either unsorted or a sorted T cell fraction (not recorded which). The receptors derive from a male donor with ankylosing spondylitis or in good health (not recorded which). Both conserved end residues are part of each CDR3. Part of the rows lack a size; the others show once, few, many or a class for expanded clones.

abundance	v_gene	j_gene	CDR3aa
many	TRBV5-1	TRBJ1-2	CASSPGTPGQGGYGYTF
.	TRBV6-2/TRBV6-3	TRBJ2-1	CASSYATVSYNEQFF
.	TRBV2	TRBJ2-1	CASMTLAGDYNEQFF
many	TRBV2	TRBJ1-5	CASSEGTGVWQPQHF
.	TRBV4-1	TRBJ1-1	CASSQERVAGVGTEAFF
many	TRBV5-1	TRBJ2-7	CASSLEGGFYEQYF
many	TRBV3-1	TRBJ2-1	CASSQGRTSGAYNEQFF
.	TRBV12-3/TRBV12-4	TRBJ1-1	CASSSDNTEAFF
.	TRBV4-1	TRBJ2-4	CASSQDRGTGKNIQYF
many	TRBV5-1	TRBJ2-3	CASSYTGTGTDTQYF
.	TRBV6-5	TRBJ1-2	CASSYSRAATYGYTF
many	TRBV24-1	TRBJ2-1	CATSADRSNNEQFF
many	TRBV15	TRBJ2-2	CATSRGPPQGTGELFF
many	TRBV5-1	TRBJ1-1	CASNAQAQGNTEAFF
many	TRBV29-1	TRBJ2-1	CSVDRSSYNEQFF
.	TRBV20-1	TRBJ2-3	CSATLPPGQGGADTQYF
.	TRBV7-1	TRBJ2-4	CASSSFLGLAVLNGVAKNIQHF
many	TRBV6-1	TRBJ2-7	CASREDSSSYEQYF
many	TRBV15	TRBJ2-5	CATSRGGQQQETQYF
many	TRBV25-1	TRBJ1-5	CASSDGSGNSNQPQHF
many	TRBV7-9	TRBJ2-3	CASTSGRGITDTQYF
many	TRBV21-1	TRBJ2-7	CASSKRGVTGDYSYEQYF
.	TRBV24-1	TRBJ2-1	CATSDSAGWRDRSYNEQFF
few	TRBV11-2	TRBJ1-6	CASSLDRGGSSYNSPLHF
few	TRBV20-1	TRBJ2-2	CSASRLRGGNTGELFF
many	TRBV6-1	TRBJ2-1	CASSIGTPRSEQFF
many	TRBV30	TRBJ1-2	CAWSRRFLPTGGYTF
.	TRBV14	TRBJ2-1	CASSTRTDPSTSEQFF
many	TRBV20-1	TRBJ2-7	CSARDNHEQYF
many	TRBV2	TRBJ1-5	CASGGGTSYQPQHF
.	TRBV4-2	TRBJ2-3	CASSQDWIRTGVPDTQYF
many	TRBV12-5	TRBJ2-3	CASVLTGNTDTQYF
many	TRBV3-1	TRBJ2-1	CASSPRRTFYNEQFF
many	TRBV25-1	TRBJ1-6	CASSEGDQTSYNSPLHF
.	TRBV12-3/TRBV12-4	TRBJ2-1	CASSLGGENEQFF
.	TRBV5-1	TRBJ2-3	CASSLGSPSTDTQYF
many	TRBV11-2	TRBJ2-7	CASSLDPLEVYEQYF
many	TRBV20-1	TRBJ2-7	CSARGGPSYEQYF
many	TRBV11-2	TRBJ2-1	CASSSAAGGNEQFF
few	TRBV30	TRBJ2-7	CAWSVRGYEQYF
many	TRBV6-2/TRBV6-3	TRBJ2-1	CASKAGGASYNEQFF
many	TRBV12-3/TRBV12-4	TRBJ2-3	CASSSGQGVRRTDTQYF
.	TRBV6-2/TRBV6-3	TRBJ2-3	CASSSPDLTDTQYF
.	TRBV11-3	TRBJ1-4	CASSFRAEGEKLFF
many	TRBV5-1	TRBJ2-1	CASSLSASGGTNEQFF
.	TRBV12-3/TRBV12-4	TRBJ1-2	CASSSRQGWVGGYTF
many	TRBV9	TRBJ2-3	CASSPSHSASTDTQYF
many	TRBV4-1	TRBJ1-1	CASSQLGEGTEAFF
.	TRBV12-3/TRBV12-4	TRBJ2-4	CASSPSVQNIQYF
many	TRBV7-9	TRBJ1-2	CASSDGLSHGYTF
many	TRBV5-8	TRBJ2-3	CASSPGLADTDTQYF
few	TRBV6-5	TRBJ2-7	CASSLAWGNSYEQYF